A selection of T cell receptor beta chains follows, all from one sample in a study of blood T cell repertoires in COVID-19. Some clones are missing from TCRdb's copy, which holds only in-frame ones; the method was immunoSEQ multiplex PCR. In the table there are some 120,000 clones, just under 90% of which are singletons. Sample: peripheral blood. The receptors were sampled from a woman aged 45-59 years with acute or convalescent COVID-19. Each CDR3 is given with its conserved first and last residue. Each record gives: clone size, D gene, V gene, J gene, CDR3 DNA, CDR3 protein. D genes are given only for firm matches. Some rows mark clone size as missing; the rest say once, few, many or name a class of expanded clone.

clone size: NA
D gene: NA
V gene: TRBV6-5
J gene: TRBJ2-7
CDR3 DNA: TGTGCCAGCAGTCGGCCGGGGGAGCAGTACTTC
CDR3 protein: CASSRPGEQYF

clone size: NA
D gene: NA
V gene: TRBV15
J gene: TRBJ1-5
CDR3 DNA: TGTGCCACCAGCGCAGGGTTCAGCTATCAGCCCCAGCATTTT
CDR3 protein: CATSAGFSYQPQHF

clone size: NA
D gene: NA
V gene: TRBV5-6
J gene: TRBJ1-2
CDR3 DNA: TGTGCCAGCAGCTTGTCGACGGGGGACACCTTC
CDR3 protein: CASSLSTGDTF

clone size: NA
D gene: NA
V gene: TRBV11-2
J gene: TRBJ1-1
CDR3 DNA: TGTGCCAGCAGCCAACAGGGACGAAATGAAGCTTTCTTT
CDR3 protein: CASSQQGRNEAFF

clone size: NA
D gene: NA
V gene: TRBV6-2/TRBV6-3
J gene: TRBJ1-2
CDR3 DNA: TGTGCCAGCAGTTACAGGGGGTATAGCTATGGCTACACCTTC
CDR3 protein: CASSYRGYSYGYTF

clone size: NA
D gene: NA
V gene: TRBV19
J gene: TRBJ1-4
CDR3 DNA: TGTGCCAGTAGGCAAGGACAGAGTCTTGAAAAACTGTTTTTT
CDR3 protein: CASRQGQSLEKLFF

clone size: NA
D gene: TRBD1
V gene: TRBV5-5
J gene: TRBJ1-3
CDR3 DNA: TGTGCCAGCAGCTTGGCCACAGGGGCCTCTGGAAACACCATATATTTT
CDR3 protein: CASSLATGASGNTIYF

clone size: NA
D gene: TRBD1
V gene: TRBV11-1
J gene: TRBJ1-6
CDR3 DNA: TGTGCCAGCAGCGCGGACAGGGTTTATAATTCACCCCTCCACTTT
CDR3 protein: CASSADRVYNSPLHF

clone size: NA
D gene: TRBD1
V gene: TRBV19
J gene: TRBJ2-7
CDR3 DNA: TGTGCCAGTAGGGGACAGGGCGTGCAGTACTTC
CDR3 protein: CASRGQGVQYF

clone size: NA
D gene: TRBD2
V gene: TRBV15
J gene: TRBJ2-3
CDR3 DNA: TGTGCCACCAGCAGAGATAGGGGCGGGGGAACTCGGTGGGATACGCAGTATTTT
CDR3 protein: CATSRDRGGGTRWDTQYF

clone size: NA
D gene: TRBD1
V gene: TRBV30
J gene: TRBJ1-2
CDR3 DNA: TGTGCCTGGAGGATACAGGGGGATAGCTACACCTTC
CDR3 protein: CAWRIQGDSYTF

clone size: few
D gene: NA
V gene: TRBV29-1
J gene: TRBJ2-1
CDR3 DNA: TGCAGCGTATTGACAGGCCAACTCCCCTACAATGAGCAGTTCTTC
CDR3 protein: CSVLTGQLPYNEQFF

clone size: NA
D gene: NA
V gene: TRBV7-3
J gene: TRBJ1-1
CDR3 DNA: TGTGCCAGCAGTTTACAACAGGCGAACACTGAAGCTTTCTTT
CDR3 protein: CASSLQQANTEAFF

clone size: few
D gene: TRBD2
V gene: TRBV5-4
J gene: TRBJ2-5
CDR3 DNA: TGTGCCAGCAGTTTCCCGGGACTAGCGGGTCTAGAGACCCAGTACTTC
CDR3 protein: CASSFPGLAGLETQYF

clone size: NA
D gene: TRBD1
V gene: TRBV6-2/TRBV6-3
J gene: TRBJ1-1
CDR3 DNA: TGTGCCAGCAGTCAACCCAGGGGGCGGACTGAAGCTTTCTTT
CDR3 protein: CASSQPRGRTEAFF

clone size: NA
D gene: NA
V gene: TRBV9
J gene: TRBJ1-1
CDR3 DNA: TGTGCCAGCAGCCCGACCAGGGGTACCAACACTGAAGCTTTCTTT
CDR3 protein: CASSPTRGTNTEAFF

clone size: few
D gene: TRBD2
V gene: TRBV27
J gene: TRBJ2-5
CDR3 DNA: TGTGCCAGCAGTCGTGGGGCGGGGGGGACCCAGTACTTC
CDR3 protein: CASSRGAGGTQYF

clone size: NA
D gene: TRBD1
V gene: TRBV11-3
J gene: TRBJ2-2
CDR3 DNA: TGTGCCAGCACCACCGGGACAGGGAACACCGGGGAGCTGTTTTTT
CDR3 protein: CASTTGTGNTGELFF

clone size: NA
D gene: NA
V gene: TRBV5-8
J gene: TRBJ1-6
CDR3 DNA: TGTGCCAGCAGCTTTAACTCCTATAATTCACCCCTCCACTTT
CDR3 protein: CASSFNSYNSPLHF

clone size: NA
D gene: NA
V gene: TRBV27
J gene: TRBJ2-2
CDR3 DNA: TGTGCCAGCAGTTTAGCTGGCGGGATAGCCCCCGGGGAGCTGTTTTTT
CDR3 protein: CASSLAGGIAPGELFF

clone size: few
D gene: TRBD1
V gene: TRBV30
J gene: TRBJ1-1
CDR3 DNA: TGTGCCTGGAGTGCCCTCGGGACAGGGGAGGCTTTCTTT
CDR3 protein: CAWSALGTGEAFF

clone size: NA
D gene: TRBD2
V gene: TRBV24-1
J gene: TRBJ2-3
CDR3 DNA: TGTGCCACCAGTGATTCGTGGCGGGGGGGCACAGATACGCAGTATTTT
CDR3 protein: CATSDSWRGGTDTQYF

clone size: NA
D gene: TRBD1
V gene: TRBV19
J gene: TRBJ1-5
CDR3 DNA: TGTGCCAGTAGAGACAGGGATCAGCCCCAGCATTTT
CDR3 protein: CASRDRDQPQHF

clone size: NA
D gene: TRBD2
V gene: TRBV6-2/TRBV6-3
J gene: TRBJ2-2
CDR3 DNA: TGTGCCAGCAGACCTGACAGGGGCGGACTAGCGGGAGATTTATCCGGGGAGCTGTTTTTT
CDR3 protein: CASRPDRGGLAGDLSGELFF

clone size: NA
D gene: NA
V gene: TRBV6-5
J gene: TRBJ1-3
CDR3 DNA: TGTGCCACGGTGAGCTCTGGAAACACCATATATTTT
CDR3 protein: CATVSSGNTIYF

clone size: NA
D gene: TRBD2
V gene: TRBV27
J gene: TRBJ2-7
CDR3 DNA: TGTGCCAGCAGTCGGACTAGCTCCTACGAGCAGTACTTC
CDR3 protein: CASSRTSSYEQYF

clone size: few
D gene: TRBD2
V gene: TRBV9
J gene: TRBJ2-1
CDR3 DNA: TGTGCCAGCAGCGGGACTAGCGGGACGGGTGGTGAGCAGTTCTTC
CDR3 protein: CASSGTSGTGGEQFF

clone size: NA
D gene: TRBD1
V gene: TRBV4-3
J gene: TRBJ2-2
CDR3 DNA: TGCGCCAGCAGCCAAGGGCGGACAGGCTCCTACGGGGAGCTGTTTTTT
CDR3 protein: CASSQGRTGSYGELFF

clone size: few
D gene: NA
V gene: TRBV5-1
J gene: TRBJ1-1
CDR3 DNA: TGCGCCAGCAGCTTGTCGCCAGTGGGGGGCACTGAAGCTTTCTTT
CDR3 protein: CASSLSPVGGTEAFF

clone size: NA
D gene: NA
V gene: TRBV5-1
J gene: TRBJ2-2
CDR3 DNA: TGCGCCAGCAGCTCACTAGCCTCCACCGGGGAGCTGTTTTTT
CDR3 protein: CASSSLASTGELFF

clone size: NA
D gene: NA
V gene: TRBV10-3
J gene: TRBJ1-5
CDR3 DNA: TGTGCCATCAGTGAGGTGCCGCAGGGTAGCAACCAGCCCCAGCATTTT
CDR3 protein: CAISEVPQGSNQPQHF

clone size: NA
D gene: NA
V gene: TRBV7-2
J gene: TRBJ2-5
CDR3 DNA: TGTGCCAGCAGCTTAGTGAGCGGTATTCAAGAGACCCAGTACTTC
CDR3 protein: CASSLVSGIQETQYF

clone size: NA
D gene: NA
V gene: TRBV5-1
J gene: TRBJ1-3
CDR3 DNA: TGCGCCAGCAGTCTTGGCGGATCCCAGACGGATCACTCTGGAAACACCATATATTTT
CDR3 protein: CASSLGGSQTDHSGNTIYF

clone size: NA
D gene: TRBD2
V gene: TRBV4-1
J gene: TRBJ2-3
CDR3 DNA: TGCGCCAGCAGCCAAGATCTTTGGACTAGCGGGGGGGATGGTACAGATACGCAGTATTTT
CDR3 protein: CASSQDLWTSGGDGTDTQYF

clone size: NA
D gene: TRBD2
V gene: TRBV10-3
J gene: TRBJ2-1
CDR3 DNA: TGTGCCATCAGTGTAAGCGGGGTCTCCTACAATGAGCAGTTCTTC
CDR3 protein: CAISVSGVSYNEQFF

clone size: once
D gene: TRBD2
V gene: TRBV24-1
J gene: TRBJ2-1
CDR3 DNA: TGTGCCACCAGTGATTGGGAGGGAGGCCCTAATGAGCAGTTCTTC
CDR3 protein: CATSDWEGGPNEQFF

clone size: NA
D gene: NA
V gene: TRBV2
J gene: TRBJ1-6
CDR3 DNA: TGTGCCAGCAGTGGGACTCTTGCCTATAATTCACCCCTCCACTTT
CDR3 protein: CASSGTLAYNSPLHF

clone size: NA
D gene: TRBD1
V gene: TRBV3-1/TRBV3-2
J gene: TRBJ2-7
CDR3 DNA: TGTGCCAGCAGCCAAGTAGCAACAGGGGTCAACGAGCAGTACTTC
CDR3 protein: CASSQVATGVNEQYF

clone size: NA
D gene: TRBD1
V gene: TRBV6-5
J gene: TRBJ1-6
CDR3 DNA: TGTGCCAGCAGTCCCCGACAGGGTGTTTCACCCCTCCACTTT
CDR3 protein: CASSPRQGVSPLHF

clone size: few
D gene: NA
V gene: TRBV7-9
J gene: TRBJ1-5
CDR3 DNA: TGTGCCAGCAGTCATACAGGGAGCAATCAGCCCCAGCATTTT
CDR3 protein: CASSHTGSNQPQHF

clone size: NA
D gene: TRBD1
V gene: TRBV9
J gene: TRBJ2-1
CDR3 DNA: TGTGCCAGCAGCGTAGGCCCGACAGGGCGTAATGAGCAGTTCTTC
CDR3 protein: CASSVGPTGRNEQFF

clone size: NA
D gene: TRBD1
V gene: TRBV24-1
J gene: TRBJ1-4
CDR3 DNA: TGTGCCACCAGTGAAAATACAGGGGGCGCGGACGGTGAAAAACTGTTTTTT
CDR3 protein: CATSENTGGADGEKLFF

clone size: NA
D gene: NA
V gene: TRBV4-1
J gene: TRBJ1-2
CDR3 DNA: TGCGCCAGCAGCCAAGACGCCGGGAGGACAGGCTACACCTTC
CDR3 protein: CASSQDAGRTGYTF

clone size: NA
D gene: NA
V gene: TRBV9
J gene: TRBJ1-1
CDR3 DNA: TGTGCCAGCAGCGTAGAGGGAACAGGGCCGATGGACACTGAAGCTTTCTTT
CDR3 protein: CASSVEGTGPMDTEAFF

clone size: NA
D gene: TRBD1
V gene: TRBV11-3
J gene: TRBJ2-7
CDR3 DNA: TGTGCCAGCAGCTCCGGAACCGGGACAGCCTACGAGCAGTACTTC
CDR3 protein: CASSSGTGTAYEQYF

clone size: NA
D gene: TRBD2
V gene: TRBV29-1
J gene: TRBJ2-7
CDR3 DNA: TGCAGCGTTACCGAGAATGGGACTAGAGTTTTCTACGAGCAGTACTTC
CDR3 protein: CSVTENGTRVFYEQYF